This is a list of T cell receptor beta chains from one sample in a study of T cell responses to AZD1222 COVID-19 vaccine. Only in-frame clones appear in the TCRdb table, and some are missing; sequencing was by immunoSEQ multiplex PCR. The data show 100,000 to 150,000 clones, around 85% seen once. The sequencing used peripheral blood, collected 28 days after the second AZD1222 dose. All receptors come from an adult who received the AZD1222 COVID-19 vaccine. Both conserved end residues are part of each CDR3. Fields, in order: D gene, clone size, J gene, V gene, CDR3 protein, CDR3 DNA. A D gene is named only where the DNA matches it firmly. Size is stated for part of the rows, as once, few or many counts, or as a class when the clone is expanded.

>.|.|TRBJ1-5|TRBV15
CATSSTGRNDQPQHF
TGTGCCACCAGCTCCACGGGGCGTAACGATCAGCCCCAGCATTTT
>.|.|TRBJ1-2|TRBV6-2/TRBV6-3
CASSGQIYGYTF
TGTGCCAGCAGCGGACAGATCTATGGCTACACCTTC
>.|.|TRBJ1-2|TRBV6-6
CASRGQGSYYGYTF
TGTGCCAGCAGGGGGCAGGGCTCCTACTATGGCTACACCTTC
>.|few|TRBJ1-2|TRBV29-1
CSVNRFPSGYTF
TGCAGCGTAAACAGGTTTCCTAGTGGCTACACCTTC
>.|once|TRBJ1-4|TRBV6-6
CASSYGPNEKLFF
TGTGCCAGCAGTTACGGACCTAATGAAAAACTGTTTTTT
>.|few|TRBJ2-5|TRBV5-1
CASSLGWEETQYF
TGCGCCAGCAGCTTGGGTTGGGAGGAGACCCAGTACTTC
>.|.|TRBJ2-7|TRBV7-9
CASSLNFRAEQYF
TGTGCCAGCAGCTTAAATTTTCGCGCCGAGCAGTACTTC
>.|few|TRBJ1-2|TRBV5-4
CASSWPALEGYTF
TGTGCCAGCTCATGGCCCGCGTTGGAAGGCTACACCTTC
>.|.|TRBJ2-2|TRBV10-1
CASSESYRMELFF
TGCGCCAGCAGTGAGTCCTATAGGATGGAGCTGTTTTTT
>.|few|TRBJ1-2|TRBV11-2
CASSGIRIYGYTF
TGTGCCAGCAGCGGGATTAGGATCTATGGCTACACCTTC
>TRBD2|.|TRBJ2-3|TRBV5-1
CASSRTSGTADTQYF
TGCGCCAGCAGCCGGACTAGCGGGACCGCAGATACGCAGTATTTT
>.|.|TRBJ1-5|TRBV28
CASSPTGQNNQPQHF
TGTGCCAGCAGTCCTACTGGACAGAACAATCAGCCCCAGCATTTT
>.|.|TRBJ2-5|TRBV29-1
CSVVAENQETQYF
TGCAGCGTTGTTGCGGAAAACCAAGAGACCCAGTACTTC
>.|.|TRBJ1-3|TRBV10-3
CAIAGNSGNTIYF
TGTGCCATCGCGGGAAACTCTGGAAACACCATATATTTT
>.|.|TRBJ2-1|TRBV12-3/TRBV12-4
CARPRGEQFF
TGTGCCAGGCCACGGGGGGAGCAGTTCTTC
>.|once|TRBJ2-5|TRBV25-1
CASSDPGQIQETQYF
TGTGCCAGCAGTGATCCCGGACAGATCCAAGAGACCCAGTACTTC
>TRBD1|.|TRBJ1-2|TRBV29-1
CSVGTGTDYGYTF
TGCAGCGTTGGGACAGGGACAGACTATGGCTACACCTTC